These 3 T cell receptor beta chains came from one sample sequenced in a study of blood T cell repertoires in COVID-19. This table comes from immunoSEQ multiplex PCR, and its TCRdb copy is limited to in-frame clones, with some not included. The sample lists tens of thousands of clones; roughly nine tenths were seen once. Specimen: peripheral blood. The receptors come from a man in his 70s with acute or convalescent COVID-19.

The chain couples TRBV7-2 to TRBJ2-1; 8 bases are shared with TRBD2. The CDR3 spans 15 residues. The trim removed 5 bases at V and 6 bases at J, leaving 9 bases unmatched. Looked up from germline, CDR1 is SGHTA and CDR2 is FQGNSA. The DNA for the CDR3 is TGTGCCAGCAGCCGGCTAGCGGGTAGCGGCAATGAGCAGTTCTTC. This translates into CASSRLAGSGNEQFF.

This clone was counted a single time. The chain joins TRBV11-2 to TRBJ2-7; 13 bases match TRBD2. Trimming at V came to 5 bases and at J to 3 bases, leaving 13 bases not matched to a gene. The CDR3 has 18 residues. Per germline, CDR1 SGHAT and CDR2 FQNNGV. CDR3 sequence: CASSAPGGLAGIDYEQYF. The CDR3 DNA is TGTGCCAGCAGCGCCCCGGGGGGACTAGCGGGAATTGACTACGAGCAGTACTTC.

This CDR3 reads CASSPATGFFYGYTF. The CDR3 DNA reads as TGTGCCAGCAGCCCAGCGACAGGCTTTTTTTATGGCTACACCTTC. V is TRBV3-1 (or the pseudogene TRBV3-2) and J is TRBJ1-2, with a tentative D call TRBD1 (6 bases). The CDR3 loop spans 15 amino acids. From germline, CDR1 is LGHDT and CDR2 YNNKEL (reference sequence). V gave up 4 bases and J gave up 5 bases, with 17 bases separating them.